A selection of T cell receptor beta chains follows, all from one sample in a study of cytomegalovirus exposure and HLA in healthy donors. Profiled with immunoSEQ multiplex PCR; TCRdb holds only in-frame clones, not every one. There are about 99,000 clones in the sample; 10% occur only once, and about 5% lies in the top ten. Input material: PBMCs. These receptors were collected from a man aged 40-50 years in good health and CMV-seropositive. The CDR3 runs from the conserved cysteine through the conserved F or W. The D gene is left open where the match is weak. The size of a clone is reported for some rows only, either as once, few or many, or as a class for expanded clones.

d_call,j_call,v_call,clone_size,cdr3_aa,cdr3_nt
NA,TRBJ2-3,TRBV5-4,NA,CASSYLGTDTQYF,TGTGCCAGCAGCTATCTAGGCACAGATACGCAGTATTTT
NA,TRBJ1-5,TRBV28,NA,CASSPPGDGRPQHF,TGTGCCAGCAGTCCACCGGGAGACGGGCGGCCCCAGCATTTT
NA,TRBJ2-7,TRBV7-9,few,CASTQPRAHEQYF,TGTGCCAGCACCCAACCGCGAGCCCACGAGCAGTACTTC
TRBD2,TRBJ2-1,TRBV29-1,many,CSVVGAGGLYNEQFF,TGCAGCGTTGTGGGAGCGGGAGGGCTTTACAATGAGCAGTTCTTC
NA,TRBJ2-5,TRBV5-1,NA,CASSNPTGTVETQYF,TGCGCCAGCAGCAACCCCACAGGGACGGTTGAGACCCAGTACTTC
NA,TRBJ1-5,TRBV27,NA,CASSPGRALNYSNQPQHF,TGTGCCAGCAGCCCGGGGAGGGCATTGAATTATAGCAATCAGCCCCAGCATTTT
NA,TRBJ2-4,TRBV29-1,NA,CSVENWNIQYF,TGCAGCGTTGAGAACTGGAACATTCAGTACTTC
NA,TRBJ2-1,TRBV28,few,CASTRRWTYSYNEQFF,TGTGCCAGCACCCGACGGTGGACATACTCCTACAATGAGCAGTTCTTC
NA,TRBJ1-3,TRBV10-3,few,CAISEAGRTSGNTIYF,TGTGCCATCAGTGAGGCGGGACGGACCTCTGGAAACACCATATATTTT
TRBD1,TRBJ2-5,TRBV4-3,once,CASSQDRVSEQYF,TGCGCCAGCAGCCAGGACAGGGTCAGTGAGCAGTACTTC
NA,TRBJ1-2,TRBV11-2,few,CASSLDPSANYGYTF,TGTGCCAGCAGCTTAGATCCGTCGGCTAACTATGGCTACACCTTC
TRBD1,TRBJ1-4,TRBV19,NA,CASKDSRQGLLEKLFF,TGTGCCAGTAAAGACTCCCGACAGGGACTTTTAGAAAAACTGTTTTTT
TRBD2,TRBJ2-3,TRBV18,NA,CASSPQREPANTQYF,TGTGCCAGCTCACCCCAGCGGGAACCTGCGAATACGCAGTATTTT
TRBD1,TRBJ1-2,TRBV6-5,few,CASSAPGQTSGYTF,TGTGCCAGCAGTGCCCCGGGACAGACTTCGGGCTACACCTTC
NA,TRBJ1-6,TRBV4-1,few,CASSQERTNSPLHF,TGCGCCAGCAGCCAAGAGAGGACAAATTCACCCCTCCACTTT
TRBD2,TRBJ2-7,TRBV7-2,NA,CASSLGGGIEQYF,TGTGCCAGCAGCTTAGGGGGGGGGATCGAGCAGTACTTC
TRBD2,TRBJ2-1,TRBV2,NA,CASREVSGRHLYNEQFF,TGTGCCAGCAGGGAGGTGAGCGGGAGACACCTCTACAATGAGCAGTTCTTC
TRBD2,TRBJ2-1,TRBV27,NA,CASILERESWGYNEQFF,TGTGCCAGCATCCTAGAGCGGGAGTCGTGGGGCTACAATGAGCAGTTCTTC
TRBD1,TRBJ1-2,TRBV5-1,NA,CASSRTGRENYGYTF,TGCGCCAGCAGCCGGACAGGGAGGGAGAACTATGGCTACACCTTC
NA,TRBJ1-1,TRBV27,few,CASRQTGLGNTEAFF,TGTGCCAGCAGACAAACAGGGTTGGGGAACACTGAAGCTTTCTTT
NA,TRBJ2-7,TRBV6-5,NA,CASSPGGEQYF,TGTGCCAGCAGTCCCGGGGGCGAGCAGTACTTC
TRBD1,TRBJ1-4,TRBV7-8,few,CASGVPPGQGNEKLFF,TGTGCCAGCGGAGTACCTCCGGGACAGGGGAATGAAAAACTGTTTTTT
TRBD2,TRBJ2-1,TRBV11-3,few,CASSPRTSGGYNEQFF,TGTGCCAGCAGCCCTCGGACTAGCGGGGGGTACAATGAGCAGTTCTTC
TRBD1,TRBJ2-7,TRBV6-1,few,CASSDRGFPYEQYF,TGTGCCAGCAGTGACAGGGGGTTCCCCTACGAGCAGTACTTC
TRBD2,TRBJ2-5,TRBV27,few,CASTHGTSGSQYF,TGTGCCAGCACACACGGGACTAGCGGGTCCCAGTACTTC
TRBD1,TRBJ1-1,TRBV19,NA,CASKRRAGGAGRDEAFF,TGTGCCAGTAAACGTAGGGCAGGGGGCGCTGGAAGAGATGAAGCTTTCTTT
TRBD1,TRBJ2-3,TRBV15,few,CATGQGVPEDTQYF,TGTGCCACCGGACAGGGGGTCCCTGAAGATACGCAGTATTTT
TRBD2,TRBJ2-2,TRBV6-1,NA,CASRQREAFTGELFF,TGTGCCAGCAGGCAGCGGGAGGCTTTCACCGGGGAGCTGTTTTTT
NA,TRBJ1-2,TRBV28,NA,CASTPSGVYGYTF,TGTGCCAGCACCCCGAGCGGGGTCTATGGCTACACCTTC
TRBD1,TRBJ2-7,TRBV2,NA,CASSIGQGAYEQYF,TGTGCCAGCAGTATTGGACAGGGGGCTTACGAGCAGTACTTC
TRBD1,TRBJ1-1,TRBV28,NA,CASSLIKWDRGSTEAFF,TGTGCCAGCAGTTTAATTAAGTGGGACAGGGGTAGTACTGAAGCTTTCTTT
NA,TRBJ2-7,TRBV5-1,NA,CASSFSSRGTTGSYEQYF,TGCGCCAGCAGCTTCTCGAGCAGGGGAACCACGGGCTCCTACGAGCAGTACTTC
TRBD1,TRBJ2-3,TRBV12-5,NA,CASGPDRVADTQYF,TGTGCTAGTGGTCCTGACAGGGTGGCAGATACGCAGTATTTT
NA,TRBJ2-3,TRBV27,few,CASSQGTDTQYF,TGTGCCAGCAGTCAGGGCACAGATACGCAGTATTTT
NA,TRBJ2-5,TRBV19,few,CASSIGTVYQETQYF,TGTGCCAGTAGTATAGGAACTGTGTACCAAGAGACCCAGTACTTC
NA,TRBJ1-4,TRBV28,NA,CASSSPKSQNEKLFF,TGTGCCAGCAGTTCCCCTAAGTCCCAAAATGAAAAACTGTTTTTT
NA,TRBJ2-2,TRBV29-1,NA,CSALDNTGELFF,TGCAGCGCACTAGATAACACCGGGGAGCTGTTTTTT
NA,TRBJ2-7,TRBV11-2,NA,CASSFADSGSYEQYF,TGTGCCAGCAGCTTTGCGGATAGCGGCTCCTACGAGCAGTACTTC
NA,TRBJ2-2,TRBV2,few,CASSRGNGELFF,TGTGCCAGCAGCAGGGGTAACGGGGAGCTGTTTTTT
NA,TRBJ2-2,TRBV20-1,few,CSAARTGELFF,TGCAGTGCCGCCCGGACCGGGGAGCTGTTTTTT
NA,TRBJ2-7,TRBV4-1,NA,CASSQVPGPYEQYF,TGCGCCAGCAGCCAAGTTCCAGGGCCATACGAGCAGTACTTC
NA,TRBJ2-1,TRBV27,few,CASSGYNEQFF,TGTGCCAGCAGCGGCTACAATGAGCAGTTCTTC
NA,TRBJ2-2,TRBV18,NA,CASSPGLYTGELFF,TGTGCCAGCTCACCGGGACTTTACACCGGGGAGCTGTTTTTT
NA,TRBJ2-7,TRBV4-1,NA,CASSQDRSGSYEQYF,TGCGCCAGCAGCCAAGACCGTTCAGGGTCGTACGAGCAGTACTTC
TRBD1,TRBJ2-7,TRBV6-5,NA,CASSQGVGADAQYF,TGTGCCAGCAGTCAGGGGGTAGGTGCGGATGCGCAGTACTTC
NA,TRBJ2-2,TRBV7-3,once,CASRDERTAGVGELFF,TGTGCCAGCAGGGACGAACGGACCGCGGGTGTCGGGGAGCTGTTTTTT
NA,TRBJ2-2,TRBV7-9,few,CASSLRTGSGELFF,TGTGCCAGCAGCTTACGAACGGGTTCCGGGGAGCTGTTTTTT
NA,TRBJ2-7,TRBV6-4,few,CAIRVRDREKLENDEQYF,TGTGCCATCCGAGTGCGGGACAGAGAAAAACTAGAAAACGACGAGCAGTACTTC
NA,TRBJ2-6,TRBV19,NA,CASSMQGTGANVLTF,TGTGCCAGTAGTATGCAGGGGACCGGGGCCAACGTCCTGACTTTC
NA,TRBJ2-1,TRBV10-3,few,CAISEGRGLSYNEQFF,TGTGCCATCAGTGAGGGGCGGGGACTTTCCTACAATGAGCAGTTCTTC
NA,TRBJ2-7,TRBV7-9,few,CASSPDTYEQYF,TGTGCCAGCAGCCCTGACACCTACGAGCAGTACTTC
TRBD2,TRBJ2-3,TRBV27,few,CASRETSGRPGTDTQYF,TGTGCCAGCAGGGAAACTAGCGGGAGGCCGGGCACAGATACGCAGTATTTT